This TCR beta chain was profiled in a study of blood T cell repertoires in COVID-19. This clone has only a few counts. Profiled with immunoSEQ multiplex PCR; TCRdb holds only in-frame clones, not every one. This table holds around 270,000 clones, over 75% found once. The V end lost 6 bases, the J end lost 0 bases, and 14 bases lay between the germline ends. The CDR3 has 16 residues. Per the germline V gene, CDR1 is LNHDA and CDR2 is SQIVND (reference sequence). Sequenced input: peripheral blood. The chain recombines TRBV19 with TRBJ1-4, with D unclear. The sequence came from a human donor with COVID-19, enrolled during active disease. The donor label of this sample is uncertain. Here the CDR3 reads CASSRQTDPTNEKLFF. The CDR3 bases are TGTGCCAGTAGCCGTCAGACTGATCCAACTAATGAAAAACTGTTTTTT.